The 31 T cell receptor beta chains given below trace back to one sample, sequenced in a study of blood T cell repertoires in COVID-19. The assay was immunoSEQ multiplex PCR, and TCRdb's table has in-frame clones only and misses some. The data contain 250,000 or so clones, 88% of them seen just once; the ten biggest clones take up 0.99%. The sequencing input was peripheral blood. All receptors derive from a woman between 35 and 50 years old who had recovered from COVID-19.

The rearrangement uses TRBV5-6 and TRBJ2-1; D possibly corresponds to TRBD1 (6 bases). CDR3 length: 16 residues. Germline V lookup: CDR1 SGHDT, CDR2 YYEEEE. With 0 bases removed from V and 2 bases from J, the gap between germline ends came to 12 bases. For the CDR3, the DNA is TGTGCCAGCAGCTTGGGCGGGTGGGGGCCCTACAATGAGCAGTTCTTC. This encodes CASSLGGWGPYNEQFF. Together with reference TRBV5-6 and TRBJ2-1, the CDR3 gives the full variable domain: DAGVTQSPTHLIKTRGQQVTLRCSPKSGHDTVSWYQQALGQGPQFIFQYYEEEERQRGNFPDRFSGHQFPNYSSELNVNALLLGDSALYLCASSLGGWGPYNEQFFGPGTRLTVL.

This chain links TRBV11-2 with TRBJ1-1; TRBD1 might be the D (5 bases). Trimming took off 5 bases at V and 1 base at J, with 17 bases between the two ends. Germline V gene data show CDR1 as SGHAT and CDR2 as FQNNGV. This CDR3 is 16 amino acids long. The CDR3 sequence: CASSPRQTNPNTEAFF. The DNA of the CDR3 is TGTGCCAGCAGCCCCCGACAGACCAACCCGAACACTGAAGCTTTCTTT.

This clone appeared once. This chain uses TRBV7-9 with TRBJ2-1; TRBD1 is a possible D gene (5 bases). This CDR3 spans 14 amino acids. CDR1 and CDR2 from the germline V gene are SEHNR and FQNEAQ (reference sequence). V was cut by 1 base and J by 6 bases, with 10 bases left in between. The CDR3 reads CASSLGGPVNEQFF. For the CDR3, the DNA is TGTGCCAGCAGCTTAGGGGGCCCGGTCAATGAGCAGTTCTTC.

This chain links TRBV18 with TRBJ1-5; the D gene is possibly TRBD1 (5 bases). The V and J ends lost 2 bases and 4 bases respectively, with 9 bases between them. This CDR3 has 14 amino acids. The germline gives CDR1 KGHSH, CDR2 LQKENI. CDR3 nucleotides: TGTGCCAGCTCACCAGGGGCCGAAAATCAGCCCCAGCATTTT. Its protein product is CASSPGAENQPQHF.

This chain joins TRBV7-2 and TRBJ2-1, with 7 bases that match TRBD2. Germline assignment: CDR1 SGHTA and CDR2 FQGNSA. The CDR3 has 14 amino acids. The V segment lost 5 bases and the J segment 2 bases; nucleotides outside the gene matches: 3. CDR3 bases: TGTGCCAGCAGCGGGCTAGCGGCCTACAATGAGCAGTTCTTC. As protein: CASSGLAAYNEQFF.

The V and J genes are TRBV7-8 and TRBJ2-7, with 7 positions matching TRBD2. The V segment lost 5 bases and the J segment 0 bases; nucleotides outside the gene matches: 10. Looked up from germline, CDR1 is SGHVS and CDR2 is FQNEAQ. This CDR3 comprises 16 residues. CDR3 DNA sequence: TGTGCCAGCAGCCGCCCGGGAGGCGGAAGCTCCTACGAGCAGTACTTC. Protein product: CASSRPGGGSSYEQYF.

V is TRBV6-2 or TRBV6-3 and J is TRBJ1-6, with D hard to call. The CDR3 covers 14 residues. CDR1 MNHEY and CDR2 SVGEGT come from the germline V gene. V was cut by 5 bases and J by 10 bases, with 15 bases left in between. In DNA form, the CDR3 reads TGTGCCAGCAGTCCCCCGGACTTCCGCTCACCCCTCCACTTT. Translating gives CASSPPDFRSPLHF.

The V and J genes are TRBV7-8 and TRBJ1-4; D not resolved. Looked up from germline, CDR1 is SGHVS and CDR2 is FQNEAQ. Trimming took 1 base from V and 8 from J, leaving 11 bases between them. CDR3 length: 14 residues. In DNA form, the CDR3 reads TGTGCCAGCAGCTTAGGTGGGCAGCCAGAAAAACTGTTTTTT. It translates to CASSLGGQPEKLFF.

The chain recombines TRBV19 with TRBJ1-5; D not resolved. Looked up from germline, CDR1 is LNHDA and CDR2 is SQIVND (reference sequence). CDR3 length: 11 amino acids. Deletions cut 3 bases from V and 9 bases from J, with 6 bases between. Written as DNA, the CDR3 is TGTGCCAGTAGTATGGGAGGGCCCCAGCATTTT. This sequence encodes CASSMGGPQHF.

This sequence joins TRBV7-2 and TRBJ2-7, with D unclear. This CDR3 has 14 amino acids. The germline V gene encodes CDR1 SGHTA and CDR2 FQGNSA. Trimming shortened V by 4 bases and J by 2 bases, and 12 bases separated the two germline ends. For the CDR3, the DNA is TGTGCCAGCAGCTCCCCTCCCCTTACCTACGAGCAGTACTTC. This sequence encodes CASSSPPLTYEQYF.

The chain has TRBV15 and TRBJ2-5; 15 bases line up with TRBD2. V lost 0 bases to trimming and J lost 7 bases; unmatched junction nucleotides: 6. The CDR3 sequence is 17 residues long. Germline V gene sequence: CDR1 LNHNV, CDR2 YYDKDF (reference sequence). CDR3 nucleotide sequence: TGTGCCACCAGCAGAGATCTGGGACTAGCGGGAGGAGGGACCCAGTACTTC. It is translated as CATSRDLGLAGGGTQYF. The complete variable domain, with remaining parts taken from reference TRBV15 and TRBJ2-5, reads DAMVIQNPRYQVTQFGKPVTLSCSQTLNHNVMYWYQQKSSQAPKLLFHYYDKDFNNEADTPDNFQSRRPNTSFCFLDIRSPGLGDTAMYLCATSRDLGLAGGGTQYFGPGTRLLVL.

The genes are TRBV5-8 and TRBJ1-5, with D possibly TRBD1 on 5 matching bases. CDR1 and CDR2 from the germline V gene are SGHTS and YDEGEE. With 6 bases removed from V and 6 bases from J, the gap between germline ends came to 13 bases. The CDR3 sequence is 13 residues long. As DNA, the CDR3 is TGTGCCAGCATCTGGGGGGGATCTCAGCCCCAGCATTTT. Protein product: CASIWGGSQPQHF.

The J gene is TRBJ1-1, the V gene TRBV2, with 10 bases matching TRBD1. The junction had 1 base not matched to a gene; V was cut back by 8 bases and J by 1 base. Looked up from germline, CDR1 is SNHLY and CDR2 is FYNNEI. There are 13 residues in the CDR3. In DNA, the CDR3 is TGTGCCAGCCGACAGGGGGCGAACACTGAAGCTTTCTTT. It specifies CASRQGANTEAFF.

The rearrangement links TRBV2 to TRBJ2-2, with D possibly TRBD2 on 6 matching bases. The CDR3 loop spans 14 amino acids. Germline-derived CDR1 and CDR2 are SNHLY and FYNNEI. V was pared by 7 bases and J by 5 bases, with 14 bases between. The CDR3 loop reads CASTGELATGELFF. The CDR3, as DNA: TGTGCCAGCACGGGGGAGTTGGCGACCGGGGAGCTGTTTTTT.

V gene TRBV21-1 combines with J gene TRBJ2-7; whether TRBD2, the table's D call, matches the DNA was not checked. TRBV21-1 is noted as a pseudogene. CDR3 length equals 16 residues. Here the CDR3 DNA reads TGTGCCAGCAGCAAAGAGTCACTAGCGGCCCCCTACGAGCAGTACTTC. This encodes CASSKESLAAPYEQYF.

The chain has TRBV4-1 and TRBJ2-3, with 9 bases identical to TRBD1. J gave up 4 bases and V 1 base, and 6 bases lay outside the gene matches. CDR1 and CDR2 (germline): MGHRA, YSYEKL. The CDR3 has 16 residues. The CDR3 reads CASSQVPTGGSDTQYF. The DNA of the CDR3 is TGCGCCAGCAGCCAAGTTCCGACAGGGGGGTCAGATACGCAGTATTTT.

V is TRBV27 and J is TRBJ2-5, with D perhaps TRBD2 (6 bases). Germline V gene sequence: CDR1 MNHEY, CDR2 SMNVEV (reference sequence). The CDR3 runs 14 residues. Trimming removed 5 bases from V and 3 bases from J, with 13 bases in between. The CDR3 DNA is TGTGCCAGCAGTCCCCGGGGAGGCAAAGAGACCCAGTACTTC. Protein: CASSPRGGKETQYF.

This sequence joins TRBV2 and TRBJ2-5; no clear D. The CDR3 contains 12 residues. The V and J ends lost 6 bases and 3 bases respectively, with 8 bases between them. Germline CDR1 is SNHLY and CDR2 is FYNNEI. The CDR3 DNA follows: TGTGCCAGCAGCCAGGAAGAAGAGACCCAGTACTTC. Translation: CASSQEEETQYF.

The chain carries TRBV7-7 and TRBJ1-6; possible D gene TRBD1, 6 bases. The CDR3 has 13 residues. The V end lost 6 bases, the J end lost 7 bases, and 10 bases lay between the germline ends. CDR1 is SSHAT, CDR2 FNYEAQ, per germline (reference sequence). Here the CDR3 DNA reads TGTGCCAGCAGGGCAGGGACAAATTCACCCCTCCACTTT. Amino acid sequence: CASRAGTNSPLHF.

This clone was seen a single time. The chain has TRBV7-3 and TRBJ2-1; 14 bases line up with TRBD2. V was clipped by 5 bases and J by 8 bases; unmatched bases: 5. The germline CDR1 and CDR2 sequences are SGHTA and FQGTGA. The CDR3 is 15 residues long. The CDR3 protein is CASSPGLAGVDEQFF. CDR3 DNA sequence: TGTGCCAGCAGCCCGGGACTAGCGGGAGTGGATGAGCAGTTCTTC.

The gene calls are TRBV19 and TRBJ2-5; 9 bases map to TRBD2. This CDR3 has 16 residues. Germline loops: CDR1 LNHDA, CDR2 SQIVND (reference sequence). After removal of 3 bases from V and 2 bases from J, the junction contained 7 bases not matched to a gene. CDR3 amino acids: CASSIGAGGGQETQYF. CDR3 nucleotide sequence: TGTGCCAGTAGTATTGGGGCGGGAGGGGGGCAAGAGACCCAGTACTTC.

The rearrangement links TRBV27 to TRBJ2-1; 9 nucleotides match TRBD2. Germline CDR1 reads MNHEY; CDR2 reads SMNVEV (reference sequence). With V trimmed by 5 bases and J by 2 bases, 13 bases remained unmatched. The CDR3 runs 18 residues. CDR3 loop: CASSPGPYSGRPYNEQFF. DNA for the CDR3: TGTGCCAGCAGTCCCGGGCCATATAGCGGGAGACCCTACAATGAGCAGTTCTTC.

This clone has only one observation. The chain combines TRBV4-3 with TRBJ2-7, with 9 bases fitting TRBD2. Germline V CDR1 and CDR2: LGHNA, YSLEER. The CDR3 has 15 amino acids. The junction had 10 bases not matched to a gene; V was cut back by 3 bases and J by 7 bases. For the CDR3, the DNA is TGCGCCAGCAGCCAGGCGGGACTAGCAGACAGGGAGCAGTACTTC. It encodes CASSQAGLADREQYF.

The J gene is TRBJ1-1, the V gene TRBV12-5; 7 bases are shared with TRBD1. This CDR3 is 13 amino acids long. CDR1 is LGHNT, CDR2 FRNRAP, per germline. Losses at the gene ends were 5 bases for V and 5 bases for J; bases not matched to a gene: 5. DNA of the CDR3: TGTGCTAGTGGTACCCAACAGGGGACTGAAGCTTTCTTT. It yields the protein CASGTQQGTEAFF.

This chain's CDR3 is CASSRMRGGNTEAFF. The CDR3 bases are TGCGCCAGCAGCCGAATGAGGGGAGGGAACACTGAAGCTTTCTTT. This chain uses TRBV4-3 with TRBJ1-1, with D possibly matching TRBD1 (5 bases). CDR3 length: 15 residues. V was cut by 4 bases and J by 1 base, with 13 bases left in between. Germline lookup yields CDR1 LGHNA and CDR2 YSLEER.

The chain carries TRBV11-3 and TRBJ1-2, with 10 bases identical to TRBD1. The CDR3 has 13 residues. V lost 5 bases to trimming and J lost 8 bases; unmatched junction nucleotides: 5. Germline lookup yields CDR1 SGHNT and CDR2 YENEEA. CDR3 nucleotides: TGTGCCAGCAGCCATGGACAGGGGGGCGGCTACACCTTC. Its protein is CASSHGQGGGYTF. The full variable domain, in which reference TRBV11-3 and TRBJ1-2 provide the parts outside the CDR3, is EAGVVQSPRYKIIEKKQPVAFWCNPISGHNTLYWYLQNLGQGPELLIRYENEEAVDDSQLPKDRFSAERLKGVDSTLKIQPAELGDSAVYLCASSHGQGGGYTFGSGTRLTVV.

The rearrangement joins TRBV28 to TRBJ2-7, with 8 bases aligning to TRBD1. With 7 bases clipped from V and 2 bases from J, the junction kept 4 bases outside the gene matches. CDR1 is MDHEN, CDR2 SYDVKM, per germline. This CDR3 is built from 13 residues. CDR3 DNA: TGTGCCAGCACCCCGACAGGGGCCTACGAGCAGTACTTC. This codes for CASTPTGAYEQYF.

The table lists this clone with a count of one. This sequence joins TRBV5-1 and TRBJ2-7; D not certain. V lost 0 bases to trimming and J lost 6 bases, with 4 bases between them. CDR1 is SGHRS and CDR2 is YFSETQ in the germline V gene. CDR3 length: 11 residues. CDR3 amino acids: CASSLVSEQYF. The CDR3 region has the DNA TGCGCCAGCAGCTTGGTCAGCGAGCAGTACTTC.

The rearrangement links TRBV19 to TRBJ2-3, with TRBD2 matching 7 bases. Losses at the gene ends were 3 bases for V and 2 bases for J; bases not matched to a gene: 5. Germline V gene lookup returns CDR1 LNHDA and CDR2 SQIVND (reference sequence). The CDR3 length is 15 residues. The CDR3: CASSMGLADTDTQYF. As DNA, the CDR3 is TGTGCCAGTAGTATGGGCCTAGCGGACACAGATACGCAGTATTTT.

The chain is built from TRBV9 and TRBJ1-1; TRBD1 matches 9 bases. CDR1 and CDR2 (germline): SGDLS, YYNGEE. The CDR3 is 12 amino acids. The ends lost 2 bases at V and 7 bases at J; junction bases unmatched: 0. CDR3 sequence reads: CASSVTGGEAFF. The CDR3 nucleotides read TGTGCCAGCAGCGTGACAGGGGGTGAAGCTTTCTTT.

The chain links TRBV7-8 to TRBJ2-7; TRBD1 is a possible D gene (6 bases). CDR1 is SGHVS and CDR2 is FQNEAQ in the germline V gene. V lost 1 base to trimming and J lost 2 bases, with 15 bases between them. The CDR3 runs to 16 residues. The CDR3 spells CASSLEGLGGPYEQYV. The DNA of the CDR3 is TGTGCCAGCAGCTTAGAGGGTCTAGGGGGACCCTACGAGCAGTACGTC.